The rows below give T cell receptor beta chains drawn from one sample of a study of shared clonotypes between healthy human individuals. Using immunoSEQ multiplex PCR, the repertoire was profiled, and TCRdb retains in-frame clones only, with some absent. The sample includes some 530,000 clones, approximately 78% of them seen just once. Input material: PBMCs. These TCRs come from a woman aged 40 to 50 in good health. Some clones in this sample may be carry-over from other donors' samples. Both conserved end residues are trimmed from each CDR3. A row's size may be missing; if present it is once, few, many or a size class.

J: TRBJ2-7; V: TRBV6-1; size: NA; CDR3: ASSLTSRYEQY
J: TRBJ1-5; V: TRBV7-2; size: NA; CDR3: ASSLGRGNQPQH
J: TRBJ1-4; V: TRBV7-9; size: NA; CDR3: ASSLDGTGGTEKLF
J: TRBJ1-5; V: TRBV28; size: few; CDR3: ASSPSTGYANQPQH
J: TRBJ2-3; V: TRBV28; size: NA; CDR3: ASSSREGGTDTQY
J: TRBJ1-1; V: TRBV5-1; size: once; CDR3: ASIRQGRKTEAF
J: TRBJ2-5; V: TRBV11-2; size: NA; CDR3: ASSFGTETQY
J: TRBJ2-7; V: TRBV19; size: NA; CDR3: ASSTTSGTRSEQY
J: TRBJ2-1; V: TRBV28; size: NA; CDR3: ASSLDPYNEQF
J: TRBJ2-3; V: TRBV5-8; size: NA; CDR3: ASSFGLAAGTDTQY
J: TRBJ2-3; V: TRBV9; size: NA; CDR3: ASSVEGSSSTDTQY
J: TRBJ1-5; V: TRBV6-5; size: once; CDR3: ASSYSGGPHQPQH
J: TRBJ2-5; V: TRBV11-2; size: NA; CDR3: DSSLDGYYQETQY
J: TRBJ1-1; V: TRBV5-4; size: NA; CDR3: ASSLLGGNRDTEAF
J: TRBJ2-1; V: TRBV9; size: NA; CDR3: ASSVGTGEYNEQF
J: TRBJ2-7; V: TRBV28; size: NA; CDR3: ASSLTRGEQY
J: NA; V: TRBV5-1; size: NA; CDR3: ASSPTAGGPYEQY
J: TRBJ2-2; V: TRBV18; size: NA; CDR3: ASSPIRTGSTGELF
J: TRBJ1-2; V: TRBV7-2; size: NA; CDR3: ASSLIRGRMLSGYT
J: TRBJ2-7; V: TRBV11-1; size: NA; CDR3: ASSLDQRDGRYEQY
J: TRBJ2-2; V: TRBV28; size: NA; CDR3: ASSLGTWARGGPGELF
J: TRBJ2-3; V: TRBV15; size: NA; CDR3: ATSRVGGWADSTDTQY
J: TRBJ1-5; V: TRBV5-4; size: NA; CDR3: ASSLDRGQPQH
J: TRBJ2-7; V: TRBV5-4; size: NA; CDR3: ASSLEASPRSYEQY
J: TRBJ1-2; V: TRBV6-6; size: NA; CDR3: ASTLTENGYT
J: TRBJ1-2; V: TRBV5-1; size: NA; CDR3: ASSLGTGNYYGYT
J: TRBJ2-5; V: TRBV10-3; size: NA; CDR3: AISELIGAETQY
J: TRBJ2-7; V: TRBV25-1; size: NA; CDR3: ASSGGRENFYEQY
J: TRBJ1-5; V: TRBV30; size: NA; CDR3: AWSSGGADQPQH
J: TRBJ1-5; V: TRBV6-5; size: NA; CDR3: ASSYSNPRFGQPQH
J: TRBJ2-7; V: TRBV5-1; size: NA; CDR3: ASSSRGRDSYEQY
J: TRBJ2-1; V: TRBV6-5; size: NA; CDR3: ASSYSNRGPYNEQF
J: TRBJ2-2; V: TRBV4-1; size: many; CDR3: ASSRDGGGYTGELF
J: TRBJ2-3; V: TRBV2; size: NA; CDR3: ASGRFLSTDTQY
J: TRBJ2-6; V: TRBV5-4; size: NA; CDR3: ASSPATGGGANVLT
J: NA; V: TRBV19; size: NA; CDR3: ASSLQPLYEQY
J: TRBJ2-3; V: TRBV4-2; size: NA; CDR3: ASSQDPRSSSTDTQY
J: TRBJ2-5; V: TRBV18; size: many; CDR3: ASSRSGGAQETQY
J: TRBJ2-1; V: TRBV5-6; size: once; CDR3: ASSAGLAYYNEQF
J: TRBJ2-7; V: TRBV5-4; size: once; CDR3: ASSISGRGRYEQY
J: TRBJ1-1; V: TRBV7-6; size: few; CDR3: ASSLGERGTEAF
J: TRBJ2-6; V: TRBV7-2; size: NA; CDR3: ASSLDGNPGANVLT
J: TRBJ2-6; V: TRBV28; size: few; CDR3: ASSSGSVGSGANVLT
J: TRBJ2-1; V: TRBV10-3; size: NA; CDR3: AIRRGQGYYNEQF
J: TRBJ2-1; V: TRBV7-2; size: NA; CDR3: ASSLQREHLDEQF
J: TRBJ2-1; V: TRBV7-3; size: NA; CDR3: ASSSQAGEFNEQF
J: TRBJ2-7; V: TRBV9; size: few; CDR3: ASSVAVGLSYEQY
J: TRBJ1-1; V: TRBV4-1; size: few; CDR3: ASSKDRGLAEAF